What follows describes a single T cell receptor beta chain. Its antigen is unknown. Autoimmune disease history or systemic immunosuppression barred patients. Patients had blood sampled at baseline and again on cycle 4 day 1 and cycle 7 day 1. The CDR3 runs 15 residues. Germline V lookup: CDR1 MNHEY, CDR2 SMNVEV (reference sequence). Trimming removed 2 bases from V and 2 bases from J, with 10 bases in between. TCRdb keeps only in-frame clones here, not all; method: immunoSEQ multiplex PCR. The data hold about 51,000 clones, with over 65% observed a single time. The sample belongs to a study of OX40 agonist ivuxolimab in advanced cancers. Study findings and constraints: Clonal expansion was seen in CD4+ and CD8+ blood T cells by week 6 at 0.1 to 3.0 mg/kg.

This chain links TRBV27 with TRBJ2-1; D perhaps matches TRBD1 (5 bases). The sequenced sample was CD4+ or CD8+ T cells sorted from blood, obtained in a trial of the OX40 agonist ivuxolimab. The TCR was taken from an adult with an advanced solid tumor such as melanoma, head and neck, liver or kidney cancer. The CDR3 DNA sequence: TGTGCCAGCAGTTTAATGAGCAGGGCCTACAATGAGCAGTTCTTC. Protein product: CASSLMSRAYNEQFF.